The 7 T cell receptor beta chains given below trace back to one sample, sequenced in a study of Graves' ophthalmopathy and Graves' hyperthyroidism. Amplified material comprised TCR beta CDR3 regions derived from RNA transcripts. Second-round multiplex PCR came after a first-round RT-PCR that employed HTBI primers. TCRdb used MiXCR to reprocess the multiplex PCR reads, holding one entry per CDR3 protein. The table has 1 million to 1.3 million distinct CDR3 sequences, roughly 35% seen once. Sequencing was carried out using peripheral blood or thyroid tissue (not recorded which). These receptors originate from an adult man with Graves' hyperthyroidism.

As to this clonotype: Since no conserved phenylalanine or tryptophan closes the CDR3, a read error is the likely cause. This chain links TRBV10-3 with TRBJ2-7, with D maybe TRBD1 (6 bases). CDR1 and CDR2 (germline): ENHRY, SYGVKD. Between the trimmed V and J ends, which lost 1 base and 5 bases, there was a span of 9 bases. The CDR3 sequence is 13 residues long. The CDR3 region is CAISEYRADEQYL. The CDR3 bases are TGTGCCATCAGTGAGTACAGGGCGGACGAGCAGTACCTC.

The chain uses TRBV7-9 and TRBJ1-5, with D possibly being TRBD1 (5 bases). The ends were cut back, 5 bases at V and 11 bases at J, with 22 bases in the middle. CDR1 and CDR2 (germline): SEHNR, FQNEAQ (reference sequence). The CDR3 is made up of 15 amino acids. CDR3 in DNA: TGTGCCAGCAGCCCCTTTGGGGGGGGAAGAGAGACCCAGCATTTT. Translation gives CASSPFGGGRETQHF.

About this clonotype itself: One end of the junction fails to match germline, which may point to a read error. This sequence joins TRBV25-1 and TRBJ2-5; 13 bases line up with TRBD2. The CDR3 totals 16 residues. CDR1 and CDR2 from the germline V gene are MGHDK and SYGVNS. In nucleotides, the CDR3 is TGTGCCACCAGTCCGACTGGACTAGCGGGAGAAGAGACCCAGTACTTC. It encodes CATSPTGLAGEETQYF.

With respect to this clonotype: A clone one base away is much larger, so this may be a read error. CDR3 coding DNA: TGTGCCACCAGCTCGGACACGACAGGTTTAGACTCACCCCTCCTCTTT. Encoded protein: CATSSDTTGLDSPLLF. The V gene is TRBV15, the J gene TRBJ1-6, with D perhaps matching TRBD1 (6 bases). The germline V gene has CDR1 LNHNV and CDR2 YYDKDF (reference sequence). The length of the CDR3 is 16 residues.

V and J are TRBV20-1 and TRBJ1-1; a possible D gene is TRBD1 (6 bases). V lost 6 bases to trimming and J lost 4 bases, with 30 bases between them. The germline V gene encodes CDR1 DFQATT and CDR2 SNEGSKA (reference sequence). The CDR3 contains 18 residues. The CDR3 here is CSASGSALSPGVRTEAFF. DNA for the CDR3: TGCAGTGCCAGCGGGAGCGCCCTCTCCCCAGGGGTGCGCACTGAAGCTTTCTTT.

This clonotype was recorded many times. The chain links TRBV7-8 to TRBJ2-7, with a possible D match to TRBD1 (5 bases). The CDR3 contains 13 residues. The germline CDR1 and CDR2 sequences are SGHVS and FQNEAQ. The germline V and J ends were trimmed by 3 bases and 5 bases, with 11 bases remaining between them. As DNA, the CDR3 is TGTGCCAGCAGCTTCCCCGACAGAAACGAGCAGTACTTC. Amino acids: CASSFPDRNEQYF.

The chain uses TRBV12-3 or TRBV12-4 and TRBJ1-4; TRBD1 matches at 8 bases. V lost 7 bases, J lost 7 bases, and 5 bases stayed unmatched. The length of the CDR3 is 13 residues. The CDR3 region is CASIRTGTEKLFF. The CDR3 bases are TGTGCCAGCATCAGGACAGGGACTGAAAAACTGTTTTTT.